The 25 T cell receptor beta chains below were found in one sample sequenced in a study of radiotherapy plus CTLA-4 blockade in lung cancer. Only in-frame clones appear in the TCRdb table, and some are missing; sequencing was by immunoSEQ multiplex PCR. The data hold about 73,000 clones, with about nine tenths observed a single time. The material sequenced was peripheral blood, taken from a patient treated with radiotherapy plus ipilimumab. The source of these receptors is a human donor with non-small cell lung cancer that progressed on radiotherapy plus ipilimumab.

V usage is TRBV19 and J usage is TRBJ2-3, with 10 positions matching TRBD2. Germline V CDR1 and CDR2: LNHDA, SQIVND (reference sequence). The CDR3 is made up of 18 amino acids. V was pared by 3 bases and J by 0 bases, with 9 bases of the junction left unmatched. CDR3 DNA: TGTGCCAGTAGTATTGGTGGTCTAGCGGGGGAAAGCACAGATACGCAGTATTTT. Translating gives CASSIGGLAGESTDTQYF.

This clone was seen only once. The CDR3: CASSRQAANYGYTF. As DNA, the CDR3 is TGTGCCAGTAGCAGACAGGCAGCTAACTATGGCTACACCTTC. The chain uses TRBV19 and TRBJ1-2; D might be TRBD1 (6 bases). V lost 6 bases, J lost 0 bases, and 11 bases lay in between. Germline V gene data show CDR1 as LNHDA and CDR2 as SQIVND (reference sequence). The CDR3 has 14 amino acids.

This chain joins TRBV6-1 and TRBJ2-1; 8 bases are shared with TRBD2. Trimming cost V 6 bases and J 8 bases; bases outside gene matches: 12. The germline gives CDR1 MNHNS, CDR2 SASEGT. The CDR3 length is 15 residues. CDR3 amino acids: CASRAGTSLVDEQFF. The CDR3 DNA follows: TGTGCCAGCAGGGCGGGGACTAGTCTGGTTGATGAGCAGTTCTTC.

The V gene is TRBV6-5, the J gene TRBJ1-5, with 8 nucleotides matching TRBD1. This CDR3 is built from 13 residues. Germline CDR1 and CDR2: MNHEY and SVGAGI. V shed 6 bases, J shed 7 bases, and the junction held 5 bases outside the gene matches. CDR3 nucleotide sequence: TGTGCCAGCAGCTCACAGGGGGGACAGCCCCAGCATTTT. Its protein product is CASSSQGGQPQHF.

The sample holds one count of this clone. CDR3 nucleotides: TGCGCCAGCAGCCCGGACGGAAGGAACACTGAAGCTTTCTTT. It is translated as CASSPDGRNTEAFF. This chain connects TRBV5-1 to TRBJ1-1; D not certain. Germline V gene data show CDR1 as SGHRS and CDR2 as YFSETQ. This CDR3 region has 14 residues. Trimming pared 4 bases from V and 1 base from J, leaving 11 bases between.

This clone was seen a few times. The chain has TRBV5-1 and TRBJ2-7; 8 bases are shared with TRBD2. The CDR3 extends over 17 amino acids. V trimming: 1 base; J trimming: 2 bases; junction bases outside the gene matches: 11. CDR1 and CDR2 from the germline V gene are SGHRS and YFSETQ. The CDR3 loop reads CASSLFPPTSGTYEQYV. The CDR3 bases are TGCGCCAGCAGCTTGTTTCCCCCTACTAGCGGAACCTACGAGCAGTACGTC.

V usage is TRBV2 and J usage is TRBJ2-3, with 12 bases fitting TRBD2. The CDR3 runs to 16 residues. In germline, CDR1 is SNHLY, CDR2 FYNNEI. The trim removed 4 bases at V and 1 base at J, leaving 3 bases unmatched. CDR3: CASSVLAGGGTDTQYF. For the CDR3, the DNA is TGTGCCAGCAGTGTCCTAGCGGGAGGGGGCACAGATACGCAGTATTTT.

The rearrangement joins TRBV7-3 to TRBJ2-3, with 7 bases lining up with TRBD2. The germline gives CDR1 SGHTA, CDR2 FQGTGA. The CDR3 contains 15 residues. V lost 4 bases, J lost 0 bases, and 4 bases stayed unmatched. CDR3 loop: CASSWEGSSTDTQYF. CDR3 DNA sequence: TGTGCCAGCAGCTGGGAGGGGTCTAGCACAGATACGCAGTATTTT.

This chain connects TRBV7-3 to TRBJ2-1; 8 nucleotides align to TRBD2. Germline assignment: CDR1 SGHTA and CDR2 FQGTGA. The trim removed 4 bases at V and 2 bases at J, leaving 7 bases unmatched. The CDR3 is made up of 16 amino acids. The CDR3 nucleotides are TGTGCCAGCAGCTGGGGCCGGCGGGAGGCCTACAATGAGCAGTTCTTC. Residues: CASSWGRREAYNEQFF.

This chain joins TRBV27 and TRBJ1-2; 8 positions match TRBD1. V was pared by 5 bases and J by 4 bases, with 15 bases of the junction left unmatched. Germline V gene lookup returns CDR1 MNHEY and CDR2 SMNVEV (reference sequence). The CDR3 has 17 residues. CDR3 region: CASSPLTGVIATYGYTF. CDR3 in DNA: TGTGCCAGCAGTCCATTGACAGGGGTTATAGCCACCTATGGCTACACCTTC.

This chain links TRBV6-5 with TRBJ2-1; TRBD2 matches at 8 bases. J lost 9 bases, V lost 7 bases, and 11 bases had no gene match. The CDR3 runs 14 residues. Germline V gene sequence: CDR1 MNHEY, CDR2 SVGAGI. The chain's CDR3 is CASTSGGPRTEQFF. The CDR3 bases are TGTGCCAGCACCTCGGGAGGGCCAAGGACTGAGCAGTTCTTC.

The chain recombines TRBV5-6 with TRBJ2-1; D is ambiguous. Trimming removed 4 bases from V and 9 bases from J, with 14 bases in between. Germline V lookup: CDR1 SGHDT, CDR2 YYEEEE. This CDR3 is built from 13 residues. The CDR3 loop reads CASSPMVIPEQFF. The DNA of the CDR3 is TGTGCCAGCAGCCCGATGGTGATCCCTGAGCAGTTCTTC.

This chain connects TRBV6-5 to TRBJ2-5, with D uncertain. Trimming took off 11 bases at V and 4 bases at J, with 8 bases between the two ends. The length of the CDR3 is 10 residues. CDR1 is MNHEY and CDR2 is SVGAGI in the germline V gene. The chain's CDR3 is CAWGLETQYF. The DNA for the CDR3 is TGTGCCTGGGGTTTAGAGACCCAGTACTTC.

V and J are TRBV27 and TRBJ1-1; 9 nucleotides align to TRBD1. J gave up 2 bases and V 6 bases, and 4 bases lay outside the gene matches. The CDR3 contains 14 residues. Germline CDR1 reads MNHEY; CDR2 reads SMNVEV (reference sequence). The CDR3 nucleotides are TGTGCCAGCAGAAAACAGGGGGCTAACACTGAAGCTTTCTTT. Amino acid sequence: CASRKQGANTEAFF.

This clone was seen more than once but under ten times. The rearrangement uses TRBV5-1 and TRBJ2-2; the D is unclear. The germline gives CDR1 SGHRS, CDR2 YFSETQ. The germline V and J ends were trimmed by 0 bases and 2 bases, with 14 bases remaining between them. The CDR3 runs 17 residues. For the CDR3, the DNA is TGCGCCAGCAGCTTGGATCCTAGTAGCAGTAACACCGGGGAGCTGTTTTTT. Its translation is CASSLDPSSSNTGELFF.

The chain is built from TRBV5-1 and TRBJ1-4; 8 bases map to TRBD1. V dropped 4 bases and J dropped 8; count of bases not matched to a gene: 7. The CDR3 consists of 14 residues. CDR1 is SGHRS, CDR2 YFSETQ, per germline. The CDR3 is CASSGGTGGEKLFF. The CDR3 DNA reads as TGCGCCAGCAGCGGGGGGACAGGAGGAGAAAAACTGTTTTTT.

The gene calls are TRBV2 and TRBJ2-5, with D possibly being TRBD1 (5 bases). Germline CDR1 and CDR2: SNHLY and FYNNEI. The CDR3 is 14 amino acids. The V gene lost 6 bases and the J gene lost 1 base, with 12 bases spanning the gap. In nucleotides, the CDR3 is TGTGCCAGCAGAAATGACAGAATCCAAGAGACCCAGTACTTC. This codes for CASRNDRIQETQYF.

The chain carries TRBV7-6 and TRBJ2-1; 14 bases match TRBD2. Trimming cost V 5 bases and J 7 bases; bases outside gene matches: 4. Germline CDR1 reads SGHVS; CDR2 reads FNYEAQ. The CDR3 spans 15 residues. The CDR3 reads CASSTGLAGVNEQFF. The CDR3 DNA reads TGTGCCAGCAGCACGGGACTAGCGGGAGTGAATGAGCAGTTCTTC.

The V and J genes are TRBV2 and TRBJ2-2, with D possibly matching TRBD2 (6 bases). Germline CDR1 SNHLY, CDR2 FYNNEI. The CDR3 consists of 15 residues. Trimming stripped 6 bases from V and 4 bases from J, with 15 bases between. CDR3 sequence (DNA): TGTGCCAGCAGATTCTTAGGGAGGACCACCGGGGAGCTGTTTTTT. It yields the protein CASRFLGRTTGELFF.

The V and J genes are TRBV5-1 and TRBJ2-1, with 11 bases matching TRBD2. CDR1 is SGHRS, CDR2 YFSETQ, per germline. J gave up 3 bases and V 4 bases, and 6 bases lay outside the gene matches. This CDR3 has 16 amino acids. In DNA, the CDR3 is TGCGCCAGCAGCAAGACTAGCGGGAACTTCTACAATGAGCAGTTCTTC. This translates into CASSKTSGNFYNEQFF.

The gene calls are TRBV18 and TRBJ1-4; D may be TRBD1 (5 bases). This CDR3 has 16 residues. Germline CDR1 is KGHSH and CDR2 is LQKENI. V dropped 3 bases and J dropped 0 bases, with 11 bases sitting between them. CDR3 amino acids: CASSPRRDATNEKLFF. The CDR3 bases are TGTGCCAGCTCACCCCGTAGGGACGCAACTAATGAAAAACTGTTTTTT.

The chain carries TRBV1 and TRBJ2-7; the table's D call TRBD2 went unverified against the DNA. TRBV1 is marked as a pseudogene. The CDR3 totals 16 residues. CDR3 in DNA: TGCACCAGCAGCCAAGGACTAGCGCCCGTTATCTACGAGCAGTACTTC. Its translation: CTSSQGLAPVIYEQYF.

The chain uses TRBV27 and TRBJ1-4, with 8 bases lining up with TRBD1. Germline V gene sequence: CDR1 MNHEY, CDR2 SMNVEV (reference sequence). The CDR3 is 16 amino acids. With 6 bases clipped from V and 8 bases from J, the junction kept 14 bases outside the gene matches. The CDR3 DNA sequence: TGTGCCAGCAGCGACAGGGGATTCGGCGGGTCCGAAAAACTGTTTTTT. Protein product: CASSDRGFGGSEKLFF.

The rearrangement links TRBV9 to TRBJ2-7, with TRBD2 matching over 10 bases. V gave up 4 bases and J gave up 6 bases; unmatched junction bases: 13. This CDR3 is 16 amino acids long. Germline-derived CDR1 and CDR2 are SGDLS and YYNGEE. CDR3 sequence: CASSWGSGTSALEQYF. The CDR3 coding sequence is TGTGCCAGCAGCTGGGGATCCGGGACTAGCGCCCTCGAGCAGTACTTC.

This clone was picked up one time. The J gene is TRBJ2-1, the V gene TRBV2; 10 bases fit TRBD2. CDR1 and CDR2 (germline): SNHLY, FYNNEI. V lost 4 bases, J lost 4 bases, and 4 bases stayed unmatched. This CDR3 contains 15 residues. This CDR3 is CASSVSSGSYNEQFF. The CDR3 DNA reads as TGTGCCAGCAGTGTATCTAGCGGGAGTTACAATGAGCAGTTCTTC.